The rows below give T cell receptor beta chains drawn from one sample of a study of cytomegalovirus exposure and HLA in healthy donors. Assay used: immunoSEQ multiplex PCR; TCRdb lists only in-frame clones, some missing. The data show approximately 140,000 clones, around nine tenths seen once. Sequencing was carried out using PBMCs. These receptors were taken from a man between 18 and 35 years old in good health and CMV-seropositive. Both conserved end residues are part of each CDR3. D genes are given only for firm matches. Size is omitted from some rows. Given values are once, few, many or a class for expanded clones.

clone size	D gene	J gene	V gene	CDR3 DNA	CDR3 protein
.	TRBD1	TRBJ2-7	TRBV19	TGTGCCAGTAGGGGGACAGAGGACTACGAGCAGTACTTC	CASRGTEDYEQYF
few	TRBD2	TRBJ2-1	TRBV7-6	TGTGCCAGCAGCTTAGCTAGCGGGAGTATTAATGAGCAGTTCTTC	CASSLASGSINEQFF
.	TRBD1	TRBJ1-2	TRBV27	TGTGCCAGCAGACCTGGACAGGGGTACTATGGCTACACCTTC	CASRPGQGYYGYTF
.	.	TRBJ1-2	TRBV6-1	TGTGCCAGCAGTGCAGGGCTCTATGGCTACACCTTC	CASSAGLYGYTF
once	.	TRBJ1-5	TRBV6-1	TGTGCCAGCAGCCCGAGTGGTCAGCCCCAGCATTTT	CASSPSGQPQHF
.	.	TRBJ2-7	TRBV7-6	TGTGCCAGCAGCTTAGTAGCGTTCAGCTACGAGCAGTACTTC	CASSLVAFSYEQYF
.	.	TRBJ1-2	TRBV30	TGTGCCTGGAGTGCAACAGCGGTCCGCTACACCTTC	CAWSATAVRYTF
.	.	TRBJ2-3	TRBV28	TGTGCCAGCAAGGAACAGCTTAGCACAGATACGCAGTATTTT	CASKEQLSTDTQYF
.	.	TRBJ1-2	TRBV25-1	TGTGCCAGCAGTGAATCGTACAGGGCATCGGGCTACACCTTC	CASSESYRASGYTF
.	.	TRBJ1-2	TRBV11-2	TGTGCCAGCAGCTTTGGGGGAGGACCGCCTAGTCCCAGAGGCTACACCTTC	CASSFGGGPPSPRGYTF
.	TRBD2	TRBJ2-7	TRBV9	TGTGCCAGCAGCGTAGGGGGTGGGCAGCGGGGCTCCTACGAGCAGTACTTC	CASSVGGGQRGSYEQYF
.	TRBD1	TRBJ1-1	TRBV18	TGTGCCAGCTCCCTGCCCGGGACAGGGGCCAGGAACACTGAAGCTTTCTTT	CASSLPGTGARNTEAFF
.	.	TRBJ1-1	TRBV29-1	TGCAGCGTTGTCGGGGGGCAGTTTTACACTGAAGCTTTCTTT	CSVVGGQFYTEAFF
once	.	TRBJ1-4	TRBV11-1	TGTGCCAGCAGCCTAAACAGAAATGAAAAACTGTTTTTT	CASSLNRNEKLFF
.	.	TRBJ2-1	TRBV7-9	TGTGCCAGCAGCTTATTGGCAGGGTTGATGGATGAGCAGTTCTTC	CASSLLAGLMDEQFF
few	TRBD2	TRBJ2-5	TRBV27	TGTGCCAGCAGTTCCGGGGGGGCCCTGGAGACCCAGTACTTC	CASSSGGALETQYF